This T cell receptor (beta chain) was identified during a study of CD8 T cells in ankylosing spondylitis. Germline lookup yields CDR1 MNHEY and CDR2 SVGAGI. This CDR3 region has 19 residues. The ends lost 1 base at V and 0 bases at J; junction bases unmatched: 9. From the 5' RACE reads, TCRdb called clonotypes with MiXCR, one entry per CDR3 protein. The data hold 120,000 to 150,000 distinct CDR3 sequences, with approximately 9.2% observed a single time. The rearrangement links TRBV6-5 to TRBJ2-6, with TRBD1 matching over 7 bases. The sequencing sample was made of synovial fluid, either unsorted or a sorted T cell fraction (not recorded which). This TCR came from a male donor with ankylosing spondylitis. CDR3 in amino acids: CASSYWLRQGSSGANVLTF. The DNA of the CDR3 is TGTGCCAGCAGTTACTGGCTGAGACAGGGTAGCTCTGGGGCCAACGTCCTGACTTTC.